Sequencing of this T cell receptor (beta chain) was carried out in a study of technical replicates of blood from a handful of donors. The CDR3 loop spans 14 amino acids. Trimming shortened V by 1 base and J by 5 bases, and 11 bases separated the two germline ends. CDR1 and CDR2 from the germline V gene are MGHRA and YSYEKL. Profiling relied on immunoSEQ multiplex PCR, and the TCRdb table lists in-frame clones only, not all of them. This sample has about 76,000 clones, with 90% to 95% found just once. This receptor was obtained from a human donor in good health. The chain employs TRBV4-1 and TRBJ2-5; D remains ambiguous. Sequencing was done on a sample of T cells isolated from PBMCs. Here the CDR3 DNA reads TGCGCCAGCAGCCAAGGAGGCTCGAGCGAGACCCAGTACTTC. Translated: CASSQGGSSETQYF.